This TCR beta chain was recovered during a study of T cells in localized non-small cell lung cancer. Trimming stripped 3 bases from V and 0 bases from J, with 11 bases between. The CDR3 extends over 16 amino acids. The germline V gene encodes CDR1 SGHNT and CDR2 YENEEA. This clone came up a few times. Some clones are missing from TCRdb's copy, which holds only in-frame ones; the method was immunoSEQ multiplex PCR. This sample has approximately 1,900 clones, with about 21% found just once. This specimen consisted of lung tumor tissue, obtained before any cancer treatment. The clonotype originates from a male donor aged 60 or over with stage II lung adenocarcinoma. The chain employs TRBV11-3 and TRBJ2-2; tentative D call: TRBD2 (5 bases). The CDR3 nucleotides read TGTGCCAGCAGCTTGCCACTAGGAACGAACACCGGGGAGCTGTTTTTT. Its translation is CASSLPLGTNTGELFF.